This T cell receptor (beta chain) was found in a study of T-cell memory formation after mild COVID-19. Study-level background: TCR clusters were mostly donor specific.

This clonotype occurred many times. The target antigen is unknown. The CDR3 spans 13 residues. Trimming took off 2 bases at V and 10 bases at J, with 12 bases between the two ends. CDR1 is LGHNA and CDR2 is YSLEER in the germline V gene. UMIs and sample barcodes were carried by the TCR alpha and TCR beta cDNA libraries that 5'RACE produced using constant-segment primers. One entry per CDR3 protein results from TCRdb running MiXCR on the 5' RACE reads. The sample includes under 70,000 distinct CDR3 sequences, roughly 9.9% of them seen just once. Broader study findings: Second-wave clones peaking on day 37 lacked confirmed SARS-CoV-2 specificity. Clones that contracted from day 15 to 85 were balanced CD4/CD8, while later expanders leaned CD4+.

The TCR comes from a man aged 18 to 35 who had mild COVID-19 (a few samples of this study predate the infection). Cell type and time point are not known. This chain links TRBV4-3 with TRBJ1-5; D may be TRBD1 (5 bases). The sample was PBMCs or a T cell subset sorted from them (not recorded which). This CDR3 is CASSQLQGKPQHF. CDR3 in DNA: TGCGCCAGCAGCCAATTGCAGGGTAAACCCCAGCATTTT.